Described below is a single TCR beta chain sequence and its context. These data are taken from a study of T cells in tuberculosis. Assay: immunoSEQ multiplex PCR; the TCRdb copy retains only in-frame clones and omits some. Seen here are tens of thousands of clones, around 91% observed once, and the top ten hold roughly 6.1%. The CDR3 contains 15 residues. With 4 bases removed from V and 2 bases from J, the gap between germline ends came to 14 bases. Germline-derived CDR1 and CDR2 are MDHEN and SYDVKM. Material for sequencing was PBMCs. The clonotype comes from a donor aged 10-29 years with latent tuberculosis or without tuberculosis infection. The chain uses TRBV28 and TRBJ1-2; a possible D gene is TRBD1 (5 bases). CDR3 DNA: TGTGCCAGCAGTTACCCCGGGGGGGGGAACTATGGCTACACCTTC. Its translation: CASSYPGGGNYGYTF.